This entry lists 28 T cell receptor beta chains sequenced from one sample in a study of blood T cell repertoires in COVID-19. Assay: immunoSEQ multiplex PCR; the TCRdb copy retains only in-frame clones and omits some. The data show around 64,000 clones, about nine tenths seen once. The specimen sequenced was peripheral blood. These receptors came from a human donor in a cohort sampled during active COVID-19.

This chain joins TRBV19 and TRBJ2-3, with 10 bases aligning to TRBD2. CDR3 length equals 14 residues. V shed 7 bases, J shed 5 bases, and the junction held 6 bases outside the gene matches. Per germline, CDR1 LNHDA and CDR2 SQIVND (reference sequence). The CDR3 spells CASTPSGSGDTQYF. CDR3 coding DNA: TGTGCCAGTACCCCTAGCGGGAGCGGAGATACGCAGTATTTT.

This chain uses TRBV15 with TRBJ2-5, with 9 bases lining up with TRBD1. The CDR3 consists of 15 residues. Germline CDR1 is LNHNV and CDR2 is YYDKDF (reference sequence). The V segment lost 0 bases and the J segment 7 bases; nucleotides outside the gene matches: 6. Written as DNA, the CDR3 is TGTGCCACCAGCAGAGATCGAGGGACAGGGTGGACCCAGTACTTC. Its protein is CATSRDRGTGWTQYF.

CDR3 region: CASSYSRVRGEQFF. CDR3 in DNA: TGTGCCAGCAGTTACTCGAGGGTCCGAGGTGAGCAGTTCTTC. The chain has TRBV6-2 or TRBV6-3 and TRBJ2-1; the D gene is possibly TRBD2 (5 bases). Germline V lookup: CDR1 MNHEY, CDR2 SVGEGT. V gave up 0 bases and J gave up 9 bases, with 12 bases separating them. CDR3 length equals 14 residues.

CDR3 nucleotide sequence: TGTGCCAGCACCAGGACAGCGAACACCGGGGAGCTGTTTTTT. It is translated as CASTRTANTGELFF. J is TRBJ2-2 and V is TRBV25-1; weak D call: TRBD1 (6 bases). The CDR3 is made up of 14 amino acids. V was trimmed by 7 bases and J by 0 bases, leaving 9 bases between them. Germline V gives CDR1 MGHDK, CDR2 SYGVNS.

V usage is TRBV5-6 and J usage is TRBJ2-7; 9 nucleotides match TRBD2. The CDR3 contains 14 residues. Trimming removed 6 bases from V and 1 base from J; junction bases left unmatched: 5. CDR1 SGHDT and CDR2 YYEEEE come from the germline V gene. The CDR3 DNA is TGTGCCAGCACCCGGACTAGCGTGTCCTACGAGCAGTACTTC. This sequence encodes CASTRTSVSYEQYF.

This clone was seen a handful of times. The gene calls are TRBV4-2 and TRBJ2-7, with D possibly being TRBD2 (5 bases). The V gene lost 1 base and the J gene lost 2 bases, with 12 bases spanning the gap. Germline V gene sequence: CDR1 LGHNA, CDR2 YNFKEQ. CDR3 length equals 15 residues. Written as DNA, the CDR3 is TGTGCCAGCAGCCAAGCCATCGGGAATACCTACGAGCAGTACTTC. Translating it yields CASSQAIGNTYEQYF.

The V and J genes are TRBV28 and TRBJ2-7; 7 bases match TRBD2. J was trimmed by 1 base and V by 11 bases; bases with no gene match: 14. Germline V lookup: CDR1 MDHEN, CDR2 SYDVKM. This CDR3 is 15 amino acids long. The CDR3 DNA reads TGTGCCCCCGGACTGGGACTAAATCGATCCTACGAGCAGTACTTC. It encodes CAPGLGLNRSYEQYF.

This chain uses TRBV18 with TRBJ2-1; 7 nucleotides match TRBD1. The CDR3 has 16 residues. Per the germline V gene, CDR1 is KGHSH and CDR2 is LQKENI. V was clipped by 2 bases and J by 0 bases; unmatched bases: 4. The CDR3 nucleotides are TGTGCCAGCTCACCAAAGAGGGACAGCTCCTACAATGAGCAGTTCTTC. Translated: CASSPKRDSSYNEQFF. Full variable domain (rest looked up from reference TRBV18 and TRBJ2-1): NAGVMQNPRHLVRRRGQEARLRCSPMKGHSHVYWYRQLPEEGLKFMVYLQKENIIDESGMPKERFSAEFPKEGPSILRIQQVVRGDSAAYFCASSPKRDSSYNEQFFGPGTRLTVL.

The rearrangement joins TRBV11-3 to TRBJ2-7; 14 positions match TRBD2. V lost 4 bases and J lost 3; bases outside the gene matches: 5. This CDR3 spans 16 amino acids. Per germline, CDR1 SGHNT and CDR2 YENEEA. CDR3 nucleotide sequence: TGTGCCAGCAGCTCAATAGGGACTAGCGGGAGCTACGAGCAGTACTTC. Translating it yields CASSSIGTSGSYEQYF. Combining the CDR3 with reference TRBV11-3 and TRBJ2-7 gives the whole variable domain EAGVVQSPRYKIIEKKQPVAFWCNPISGHNTLYWYLQNLGQGPELLIRYENEEAVDDSQLPKDRFSAERLKGVDSTLKIQPAELGDSAVYLCASSSIGTSGSYEQYFGPGTRLTVT.

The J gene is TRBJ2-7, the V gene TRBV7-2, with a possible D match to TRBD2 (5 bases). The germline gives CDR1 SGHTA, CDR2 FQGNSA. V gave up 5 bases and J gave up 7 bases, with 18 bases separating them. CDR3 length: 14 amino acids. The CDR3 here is CASSPLGGPEEQYF. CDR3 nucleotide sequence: TGTGCCAGCAGCCCCCTTGGAGGCCCCGAGGAGCAGTACTTC.

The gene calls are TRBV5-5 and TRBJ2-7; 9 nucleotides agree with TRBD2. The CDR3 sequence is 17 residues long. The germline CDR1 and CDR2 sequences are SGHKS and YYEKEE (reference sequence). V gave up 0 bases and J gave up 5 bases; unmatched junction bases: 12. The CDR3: CASSLGIGTSLSHEQYF. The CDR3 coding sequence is TGTGCCAGCAGCTTGGGTATAGGGACTAGCTTATCCCACGAGCAGTACTTC.

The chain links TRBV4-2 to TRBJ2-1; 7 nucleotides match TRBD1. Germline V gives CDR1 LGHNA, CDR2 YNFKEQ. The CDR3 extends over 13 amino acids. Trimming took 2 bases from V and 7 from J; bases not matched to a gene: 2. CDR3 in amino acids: CASSQTGANEQFF. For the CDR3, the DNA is TGTGCCAGCAGCCAAACAGGGGCGAATGAGCAGTTCTTC.

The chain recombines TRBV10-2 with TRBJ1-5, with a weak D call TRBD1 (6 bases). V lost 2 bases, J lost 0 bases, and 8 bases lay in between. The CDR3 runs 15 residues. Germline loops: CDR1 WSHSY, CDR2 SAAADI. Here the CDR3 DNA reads TGCGCCAGCAGTGAGGGGGGCAATAGCAATCAGCCCCAGCATTTT. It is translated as CASSEGGNSNQPQHF.

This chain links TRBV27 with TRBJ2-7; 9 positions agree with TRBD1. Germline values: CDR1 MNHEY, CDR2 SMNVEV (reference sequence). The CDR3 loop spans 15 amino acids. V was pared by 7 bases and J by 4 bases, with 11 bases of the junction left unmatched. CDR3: CASKKSGTGPYEQYF. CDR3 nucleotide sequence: TGTGCCAGCAAAAAATCCGGGACAGGGCCGTACGAGCAGTACTTC.

This CDR3 is CASSLGTAINQPQHF. CDR3 nucleotide sequence: TGTGCCAGCAGCTTAGGGACAGCCATCAATCAGCCCCAGCATTTT. The chain carries TRBV7-9 and TRBJ1-5; D may be TRBD1 (6 bases). The length of the CDR3 is 15 residues. Germline CDR1 and CDR2: SEHNR and FQNEAQ (reference sequence). Trimming stripped 1 base from V and 3 bases from J, with 10 bases between.

CDR3 bases: TGTGCCAGCAGCCGACTAGGCCCCGGGGAGCTGTTTTTT. Amino acid sequence: CASSRLGPGELFF. The V gene is TRBV11-3, the J gene TRBJ2-2; possibly TRBD2 for D (6 bases). Per the germline V gene, CDR1 is SGHNT and CDR2 is YENEEA. This CDR3 contains 13 residues. V was trimmed by 5 bases and J by 6 bases, leaving 10 bases between them.

The CDR3 DNA is TGTGCCAGCAGCATTCAGGCAGGGGTGTTCTCAGATACGCAGTATTTT. It codes for CASSIQAGVFSDTQYF. The chain employs TRBV11-2 and TRBJ2-3, with TRBD1 as a possible D gene (6 bases). This CDR3 has 16 residues. Germline V gene sequence: CDR1 SGHAT, CDR2 FQNNGV. V lost 5 bases and J lost 4, with 19 bases in between.

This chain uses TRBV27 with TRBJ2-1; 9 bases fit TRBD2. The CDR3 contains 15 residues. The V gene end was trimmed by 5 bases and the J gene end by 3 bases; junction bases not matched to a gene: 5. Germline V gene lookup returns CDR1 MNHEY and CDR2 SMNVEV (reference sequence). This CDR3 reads CASSPVAGDYNEQFF. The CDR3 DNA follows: TGTGCCAGCAGTCCAGTAGCGGGAGACTACAATGAGCAGTTCTTC.

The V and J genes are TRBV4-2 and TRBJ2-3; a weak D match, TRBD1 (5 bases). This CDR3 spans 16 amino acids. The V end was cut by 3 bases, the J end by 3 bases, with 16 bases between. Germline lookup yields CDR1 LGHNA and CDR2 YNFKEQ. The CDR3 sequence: CASSQEQAPATDTQYF. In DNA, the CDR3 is TGTGCCAGCAGCCAGGAACAGGCGCCAGCGACAGATACGCAGTATTTT.

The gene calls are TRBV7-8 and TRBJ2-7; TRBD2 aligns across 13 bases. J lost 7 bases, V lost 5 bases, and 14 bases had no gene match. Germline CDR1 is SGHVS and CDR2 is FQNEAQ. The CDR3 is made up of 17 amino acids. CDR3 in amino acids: CASSQVGPGLAGSEQYF. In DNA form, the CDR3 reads TGTGCCAGCAGCCAAGTTGGACCGGGACTAGCGGGGTCTGAGCAGTACTTC.

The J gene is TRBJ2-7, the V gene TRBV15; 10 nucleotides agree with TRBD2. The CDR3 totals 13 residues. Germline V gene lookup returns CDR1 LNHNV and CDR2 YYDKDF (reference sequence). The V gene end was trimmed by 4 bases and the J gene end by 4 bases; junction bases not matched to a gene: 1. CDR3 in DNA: TGTGCCACCAGCATAGCGGGAGGTTACGAGCAGTACTTC. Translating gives CATSIAGGYEQYF.

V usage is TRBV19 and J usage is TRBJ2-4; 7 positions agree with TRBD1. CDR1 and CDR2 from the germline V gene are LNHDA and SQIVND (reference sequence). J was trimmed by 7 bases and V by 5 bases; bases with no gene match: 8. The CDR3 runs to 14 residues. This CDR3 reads CASSYDRDRNIQYF. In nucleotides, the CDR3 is TGTGCCAGTAGTTATGACAGGGATCGGAACATTCAGTACTTC.

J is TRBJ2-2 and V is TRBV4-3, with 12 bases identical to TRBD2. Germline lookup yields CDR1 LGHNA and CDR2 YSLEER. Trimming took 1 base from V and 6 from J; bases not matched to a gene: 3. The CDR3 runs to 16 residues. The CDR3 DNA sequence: TGCGCCAGCAGCCAAGGGACTAGCGGGGTCCCCGGGGAGCTGTTTTTT. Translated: CASSQGTSGVPGELFF.

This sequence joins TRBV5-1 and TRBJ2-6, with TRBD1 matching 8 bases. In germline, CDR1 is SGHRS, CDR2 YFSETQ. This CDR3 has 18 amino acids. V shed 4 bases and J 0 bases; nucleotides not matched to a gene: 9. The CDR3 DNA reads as TGCGCCAGCAGCCCGCGGACAGGGATCGTCTCTGGGGCCAACGTCCTGACTTTC. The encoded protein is CASSPRTGIVSGANVLTF.

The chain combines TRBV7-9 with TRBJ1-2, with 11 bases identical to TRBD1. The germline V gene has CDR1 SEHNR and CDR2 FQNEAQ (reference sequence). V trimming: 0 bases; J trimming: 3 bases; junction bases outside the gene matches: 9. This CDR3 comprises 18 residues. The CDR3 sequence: CASSLAGTGGLDYYGYTF. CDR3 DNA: TGTGCCAGCAGCTTAGCCGGGACAGGGGGATTGGATTACTATGGCTACACCTTC.

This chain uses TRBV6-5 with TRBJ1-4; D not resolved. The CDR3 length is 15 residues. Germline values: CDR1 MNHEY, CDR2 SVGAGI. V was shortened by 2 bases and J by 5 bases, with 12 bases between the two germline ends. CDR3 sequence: CASSYGGRLNEKLFF. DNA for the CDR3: TGTGCCAGCAGTTACGGAGGCAGACTAAATGAAAAACTGTTTTTT.

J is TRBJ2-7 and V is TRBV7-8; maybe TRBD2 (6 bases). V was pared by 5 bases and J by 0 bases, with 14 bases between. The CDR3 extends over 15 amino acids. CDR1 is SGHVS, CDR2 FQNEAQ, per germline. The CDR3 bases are TGTGCCAGCAGCCCTCCCGGGACTGACTCCTACGAGCAGTACTTC. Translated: CASSPPGTDSYEQYF.

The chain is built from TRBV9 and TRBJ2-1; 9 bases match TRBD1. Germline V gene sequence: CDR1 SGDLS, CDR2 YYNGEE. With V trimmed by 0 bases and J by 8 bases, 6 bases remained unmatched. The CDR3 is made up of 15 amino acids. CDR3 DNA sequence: TGTGCCAGCAGCGTAGAGGGACAGGGAGTCGATGAGCAGTTCTTC. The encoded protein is CASSVEGQGVDEQFF.